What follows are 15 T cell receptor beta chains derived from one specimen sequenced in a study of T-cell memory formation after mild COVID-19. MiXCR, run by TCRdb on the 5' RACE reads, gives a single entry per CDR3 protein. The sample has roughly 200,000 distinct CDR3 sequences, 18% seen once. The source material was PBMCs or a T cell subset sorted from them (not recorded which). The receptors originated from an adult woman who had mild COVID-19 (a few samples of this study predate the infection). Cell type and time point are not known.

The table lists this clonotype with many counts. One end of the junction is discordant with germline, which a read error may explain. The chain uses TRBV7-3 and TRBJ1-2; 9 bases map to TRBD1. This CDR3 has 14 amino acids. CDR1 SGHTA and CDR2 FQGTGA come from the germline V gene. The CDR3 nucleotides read TGTGCCAGCAGCCTAACAGGGGGCGACGATGGCTACACCTTC. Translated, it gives CASSLTGGDDGYTF.

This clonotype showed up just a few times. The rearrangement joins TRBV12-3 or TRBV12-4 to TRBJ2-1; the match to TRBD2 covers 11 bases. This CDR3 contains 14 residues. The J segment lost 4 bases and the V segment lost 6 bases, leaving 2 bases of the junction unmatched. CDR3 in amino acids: CASSGTSGYNEQFF. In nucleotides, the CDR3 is TGTGCCAGCAGCGGGACTAGCGGATACAATGAGCAGTTCTTC.

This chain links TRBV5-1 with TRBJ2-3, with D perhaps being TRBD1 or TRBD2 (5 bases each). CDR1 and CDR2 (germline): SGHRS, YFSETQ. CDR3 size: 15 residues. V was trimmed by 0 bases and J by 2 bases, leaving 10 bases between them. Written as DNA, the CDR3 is TGCGCCAGCAGCTTGGTCGGGACCCTCACAGATACGCAGTATTTT. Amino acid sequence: CASSLVGTLTDTQYF.

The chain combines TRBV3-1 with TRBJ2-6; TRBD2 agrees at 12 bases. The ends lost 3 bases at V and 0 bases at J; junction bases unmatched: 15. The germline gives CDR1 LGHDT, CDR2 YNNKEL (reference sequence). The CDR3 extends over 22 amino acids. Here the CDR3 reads CASSHPGSTSGGKSSGANVLTF. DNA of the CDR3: TGTGCCAGCAGCCACCCGGGATCGACTAGCGGGGGTAAAAGCTCTGGGGCCAACGTCCTGACTTTC.

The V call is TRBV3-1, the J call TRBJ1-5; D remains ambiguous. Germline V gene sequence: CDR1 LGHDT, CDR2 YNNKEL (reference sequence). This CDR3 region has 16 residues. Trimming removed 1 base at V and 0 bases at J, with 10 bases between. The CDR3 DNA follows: TGTGCCAGCAGCCAAGGCGGGCATATTAGCAATCAGCCCCAGCATTTT. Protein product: CASSQGGHISNQPQHF. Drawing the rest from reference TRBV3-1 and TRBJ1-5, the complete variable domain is DTAVSQTPKYLVTQMGNDKSIKCEQNLGHDTMYWYKQDSKKFLKIMFSYNNKELIINETVPNRFSPKSPDKAHLNLHINSLELGDSAVYFCASSQGGHISNQPQHFGDGTRLSIL.

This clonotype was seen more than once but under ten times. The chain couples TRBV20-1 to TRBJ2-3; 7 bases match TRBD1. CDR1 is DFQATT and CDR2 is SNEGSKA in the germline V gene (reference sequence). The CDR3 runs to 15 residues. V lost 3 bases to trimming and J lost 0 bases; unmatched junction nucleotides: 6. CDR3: CSASVGTASTDTQYF. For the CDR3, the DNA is TGCAGTGCTAGTGTCGGGACAGCTAGCACAGATACGCAGTATTTT.

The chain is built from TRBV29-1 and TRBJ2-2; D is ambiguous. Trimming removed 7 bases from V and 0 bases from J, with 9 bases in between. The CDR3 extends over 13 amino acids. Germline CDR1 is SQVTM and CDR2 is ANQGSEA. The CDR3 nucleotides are TGCAGCGCCCTCCCGACGAACACCGGGGAGCTGTTTTTT. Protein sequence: CSALPTNTGELFF.

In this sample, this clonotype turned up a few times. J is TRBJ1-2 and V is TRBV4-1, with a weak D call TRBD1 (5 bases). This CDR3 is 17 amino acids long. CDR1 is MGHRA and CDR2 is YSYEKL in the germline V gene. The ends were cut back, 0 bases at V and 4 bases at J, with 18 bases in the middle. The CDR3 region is CASSQEILWGTGYGYTF. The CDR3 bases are TGCGCCAGCAGCCAAGAAATCTTGTGGGGGACTGGCTATGGCTACACCTTC.

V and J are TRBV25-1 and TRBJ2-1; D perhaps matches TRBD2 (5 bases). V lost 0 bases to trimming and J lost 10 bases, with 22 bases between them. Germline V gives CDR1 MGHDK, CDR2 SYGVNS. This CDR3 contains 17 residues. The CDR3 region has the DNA TGTGCCAGCAGTGAATATTCGAGCGGCGAACCCCAATGGGAGCAGTTCTTC. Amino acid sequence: CASSEYSSGEPQWEQFF.

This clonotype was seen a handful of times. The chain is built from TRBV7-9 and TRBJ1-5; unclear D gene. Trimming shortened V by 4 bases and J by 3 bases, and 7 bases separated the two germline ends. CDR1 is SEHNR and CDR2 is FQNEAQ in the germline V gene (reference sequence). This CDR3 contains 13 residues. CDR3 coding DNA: TGTGCCAGCAGCTCCAGCCTCAATCAGCCCCAGCATTTT. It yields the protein CASSSSLNQPQHF.

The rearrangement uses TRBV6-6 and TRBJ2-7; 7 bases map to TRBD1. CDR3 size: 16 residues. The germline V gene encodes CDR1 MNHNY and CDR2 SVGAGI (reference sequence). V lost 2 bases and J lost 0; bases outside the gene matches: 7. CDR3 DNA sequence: TGTGCCAGCAGTTACCCTGGGACAGAATTCTCCTACGAGCAGTACTTC. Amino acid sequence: CASSYPGTEFSYEQYF.

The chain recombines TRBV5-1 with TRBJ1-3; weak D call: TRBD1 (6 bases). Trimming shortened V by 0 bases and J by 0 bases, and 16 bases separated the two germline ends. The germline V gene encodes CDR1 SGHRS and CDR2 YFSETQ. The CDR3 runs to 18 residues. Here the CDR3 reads CASSLADSTLISGNTIYF. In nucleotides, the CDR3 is TGCGCCAGCAGCTTGGCGGACAGCACCCTTATCTCTGGAAACACCATATATTTT.

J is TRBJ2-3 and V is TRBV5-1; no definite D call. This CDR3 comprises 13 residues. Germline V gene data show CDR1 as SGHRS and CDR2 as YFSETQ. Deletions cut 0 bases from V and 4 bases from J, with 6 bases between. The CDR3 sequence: CASSLDKADTQYF. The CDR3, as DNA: TGCGCCAGCAGCTTGGACAAAGCAGATACGCAGTATTTT.

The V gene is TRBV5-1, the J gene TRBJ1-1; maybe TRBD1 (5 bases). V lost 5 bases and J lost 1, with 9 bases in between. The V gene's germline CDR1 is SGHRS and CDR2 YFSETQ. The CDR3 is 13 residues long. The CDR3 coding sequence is TGCGCCAGCAGGGCAGGGCCGAACACTGAAGCTTTCTTT. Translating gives CASRAGPNTEAFF.

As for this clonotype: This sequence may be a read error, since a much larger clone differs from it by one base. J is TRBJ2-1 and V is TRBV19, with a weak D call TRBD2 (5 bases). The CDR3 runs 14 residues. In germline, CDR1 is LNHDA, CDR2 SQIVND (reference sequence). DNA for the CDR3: TGTGCCGGTAGTAGGGTGTGGCGGGACAATGAGCAGTTCTTC. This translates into CAGSRVWRDNEQFF.